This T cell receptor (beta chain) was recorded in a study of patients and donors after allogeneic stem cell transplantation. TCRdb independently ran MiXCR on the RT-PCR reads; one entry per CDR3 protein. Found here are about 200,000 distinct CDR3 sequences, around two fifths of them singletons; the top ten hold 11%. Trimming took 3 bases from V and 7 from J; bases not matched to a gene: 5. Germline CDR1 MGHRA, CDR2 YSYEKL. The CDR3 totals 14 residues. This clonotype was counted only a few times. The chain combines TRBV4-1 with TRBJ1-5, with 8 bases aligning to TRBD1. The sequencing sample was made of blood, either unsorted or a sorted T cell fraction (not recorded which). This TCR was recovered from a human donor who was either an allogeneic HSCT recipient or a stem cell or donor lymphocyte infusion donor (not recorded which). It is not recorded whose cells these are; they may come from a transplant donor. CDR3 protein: CASSHRTGTQPQHF. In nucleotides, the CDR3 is TGCGCCAGCAGCCATAGGACAGGGACCCAGCCCCAGCATTTT.